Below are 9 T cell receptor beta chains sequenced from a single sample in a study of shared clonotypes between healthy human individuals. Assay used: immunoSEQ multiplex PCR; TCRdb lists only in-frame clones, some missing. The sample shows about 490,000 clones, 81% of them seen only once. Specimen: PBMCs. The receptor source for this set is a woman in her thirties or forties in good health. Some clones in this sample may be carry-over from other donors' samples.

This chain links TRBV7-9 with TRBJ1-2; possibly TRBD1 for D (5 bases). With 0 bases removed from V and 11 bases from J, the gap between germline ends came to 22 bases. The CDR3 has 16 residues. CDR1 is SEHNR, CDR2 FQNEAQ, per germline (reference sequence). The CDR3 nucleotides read TGTGCCAGCAGCTTAGCAGGGAGCAGGGCCTTAGACGGGTACACCTTC. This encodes CASSLAGSRALDGYTF.

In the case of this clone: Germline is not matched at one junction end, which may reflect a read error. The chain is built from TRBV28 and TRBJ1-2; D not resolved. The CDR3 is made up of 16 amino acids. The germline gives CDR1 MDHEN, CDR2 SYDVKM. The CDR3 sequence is CASSFSRPPPNDGYTF. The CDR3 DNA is TGTGCCAGCAGTTTTTCCAGGCCCCCCCCTAACGATGGCTACACCTTC.

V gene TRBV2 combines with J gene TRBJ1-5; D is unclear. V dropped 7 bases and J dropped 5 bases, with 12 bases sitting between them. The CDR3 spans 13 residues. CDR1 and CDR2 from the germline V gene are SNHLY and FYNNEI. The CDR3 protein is CASNKLFDQPQHF. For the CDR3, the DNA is TGTGCCAGCAATAAATTATTCGATCAGCCCCAGCATTTT.

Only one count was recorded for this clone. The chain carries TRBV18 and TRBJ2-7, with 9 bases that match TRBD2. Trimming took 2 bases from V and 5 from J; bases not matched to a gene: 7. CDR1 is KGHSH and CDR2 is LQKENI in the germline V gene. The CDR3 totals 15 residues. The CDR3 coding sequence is TGTGCCAGCTCACCAAAGGCGGGAGGGCCCCACGAGCAGTACTTC. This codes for CASSPKAGGPHEQYF.

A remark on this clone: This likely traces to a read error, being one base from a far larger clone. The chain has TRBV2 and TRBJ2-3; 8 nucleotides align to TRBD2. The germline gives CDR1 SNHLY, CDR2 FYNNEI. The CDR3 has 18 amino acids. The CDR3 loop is CAGSGPTSGDSSTDTQYF. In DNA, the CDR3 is TGTGCCGGCAGTGGCCCTACTAGCGGAGACTCTAGCACAGATACGCAGTATTTT.

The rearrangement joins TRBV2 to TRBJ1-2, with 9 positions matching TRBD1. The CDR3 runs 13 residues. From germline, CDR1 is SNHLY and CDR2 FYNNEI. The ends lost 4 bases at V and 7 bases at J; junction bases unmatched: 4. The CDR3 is CASSVQGAVGYTF. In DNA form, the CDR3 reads TGTGCCAGCAGTGTACAGGGGGCCGTTGGCTACACCTTC.

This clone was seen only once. The CDR3 DNA reads as TGCGCCAGCAGCCCAGCGCTCTCTTACAGCTACGAGCAGTACTTC. Translated: CASSPALSYSYEQYF. The chain couples TRBV5-1 to TRBJ2-7, with unresolved D. Germline values: CDR1 SGHRS, CDR2 YFSETQ. The CDR3 consists of 15 residues. The V and J ends lost 4 bases and 3 bases respectively, with 17 bases between them.

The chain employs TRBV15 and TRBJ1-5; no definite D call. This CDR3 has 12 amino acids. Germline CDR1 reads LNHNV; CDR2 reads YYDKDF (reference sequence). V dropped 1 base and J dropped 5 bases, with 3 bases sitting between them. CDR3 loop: CATSRGYQPQHF. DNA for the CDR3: TGTGCCACCAGCAGAGGATATCAGCCCCAGCATTTT.

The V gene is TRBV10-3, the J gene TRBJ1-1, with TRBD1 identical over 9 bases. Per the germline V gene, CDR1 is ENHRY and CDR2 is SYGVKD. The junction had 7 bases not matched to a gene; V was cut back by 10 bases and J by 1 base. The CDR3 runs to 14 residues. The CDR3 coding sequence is TGTGCCACCAGGACAGGGGCAGAGAACACTGAAGCTTTCTTT. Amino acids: CATRTGAENTEAFF.